This T cell receptor beta chain was recovered during a study of T cells after yellow fever vaccination. As for the study in general: Preparing low-cell-number fractions relied on SMART-Seq v4 Ultra Low Input. Overall study results and limits: From the bulk population, abundant clonotypes could contaminate and appear within FACS-sorted repertoires. Once the booster was given, most primary-vaccination clones reappeared, at more than 95% for CD4 and over 70% for CD8.

This clonotype appeared a few times. What it recognizes is unknown. There are 16 residues in the CDR3. Per germline, CDR1 SGHDT and CDR2 YYEEEE. The germline V and J ends were trimmed by 3 bases and 0 bases, with 10 bases remaining between them. A process of 5'RACE template switching, which added a universal primer site and UMIs, was used to make TCR cDNA. TCRdb independently ran MiXCR on the 5' RACE reads; one entry per CDR3 protein. The sample includes about 320,000 distinct CDR3 sequences, roughly 4.3% seen only once; the top ten take less than 20%. This TCR came from a man between 18 and 35 years old who received the YFV17D yellow fever vaccine. This specimen consisted of PBMCs, obtained 15 days after the yellow fever booster vaccination. The rearrangement uses TRBV5-6 and TRBJ2-6; D might be TRBD1 (7 bases). CDR3 DNA sequence: TGTGCCAGCAGCTGGGGGGACAGCTCTGGGGCCAACGTCCTGACTTTC. Amino acids: CASSWGDSSGANVLTF.